These 5 T cell receptor beta chains were sequenced from one sample in a study of PD-L1 blockade in urothelial cancer. Measured with immunoSEQ multiplex PCR; TCRdb has only the in-frame clones, and not every one. The data hold roughly 63,000 clones, with roughly 81% observed a single time. Time point defined: pretreatment peripheral blood. This specimen consisted of PBMCs, obtained around atezolizumab (anti-PD-L1) treatment. These receptors were obtained from a man in his 70s with urothelial cancer.

The chain is built from TRBV6-1 and TRBJ2-3; 8 bases match TRBD2. CDR1 and CDR2 from the germline V gene are MNHNS and SASEGT. CDR3 size: 15 residues. Trimming cost V 6 bases and J 0 bases; bases outside gene matches: 5. The CDR3 loop is CASSVAGLSTDTQYF. CDR3 coding DNA: TGTGCCAGCAGCGTAGCGGGACTCAGCACAGATACGCAGTATTTT.

The rearrangement links TRBV9 to TRBJ2-5; TRBD2 might be the D (7 bases). Germline loops: CDR1 SGDLS, CDR2 YYNGEE. This CDR3 has 18 residues. With 4 bases removed from V and 2 bases from J, the gap between germline ends came to 24 bases. CDR3 DNA sequence: TGTGCCAGCAGCACCTCAACTTCGGGGGGCACGTGGCAAGAGACCCAGTACTTC. Its translation is CASSTSTSGGTWQETQYF.

V and J are TRBV14 and TRBJ1-6, with TRBD1 as a possible D gene (5 bases). Deletions cut 7 bases from V and 7 bases from J, with 11 bases between. CDR1 and CDR2 (germline): SGHDN, FVKESK. This CDR3 has 13 residues. Here the CDR3 reads CASTRDLNSPLHF. In DNA form, the CDR3 reads TGTGCCAGCACCCGGGACTTAAATTCACCCCTCCACTTT.

The J gene is TRBJ2-1, the V gene TRBV5-1; TRBD2 matches at 8 bases. This CDR3 is built from 15 residues. The V segment lost 2 bases and the J segment 7 bases; nucleotides outside the gene matches: 8. In germline, CDR1 is SGHRS, CDR2 YFSETQ. CDR3: CASSFSSGRTNEQFF. The CDR3 nucleotides are TGCGCCAGCAGCTTTTCTAGCGGGCGGACGAATGAGCAGTTCTTC.

This clone was seen only a few times. The chain uses TRBV7-2 and TRBJ1-5, with 7 bases identical to TRBD1. The CDR3 totals 13 residues. The germline CDR1 and CDR2 sequences are SGHTA and FQGNSA. V was clipped by 5 bases and J by 8 bases; unmatched bases: 6. CDR3 nucleotide sequence: TGTGCCAGCAGCCTGACAGGGAGAGAGCCCCAGCATTTT. Its translation: CASSLTGREPQHF.